The present entry profiles one T cell receptor beta chain with its context. J gave up 4 bases and V 5 bases, and 9 bases lay outside the gene matches. Germline V lookup: CDR1 LGHDT, CDR2 YNNKEL (reference sequence). CDR3 length: 15 amino acids. Methods used by the authors: Using reference gene primer amplification, nucleated cell counts were estimated. Some clones are missing from TCRdb's copy, which holds only in-frame ones; the method was immunoSEQ multiplex PCR. V and J calls and clone size are as listed in that table; D and trimming were resolved from the DNA. Found here are 62,000 or so clones, over 75% of them singletons; the top ten hold over 4%. The entry originates in a study of blood T cell repertoires in COVID-19. Study as a whole: The samples span acute and convalescent COVID-19 from the United States, Italy and Spain. PBMCs, B-cell-depleted T cells, or T cells provided the cDNA or gDNA that made up the material.

This TCR derives from a human donor in a cohort sampled during active COVID-19. Sequencing used peripheral blood. The chain links TRBV3-1 (or the pseudogene TRBV3-2) to TRBJ2-7; TRBD1 aligns across 9 bases. The CDR3 protein is CASSKQGAGKYEQYF. In DNA, the CDR3 is TGTGCCAGCAGCAAACAGGGGGCCGGGAAGTACGAGCAGTACTTC.